This T cell receptor (beta chain) was sequenced during a study of cytomegalovirus exposure and HLA in healthy donors. Background on the study: Caucasian-associated ancestry cluster membership applied to under 85% of under 450 genotyped donors. General observations from the study: For most TCR beta V segments, an earlier analysis put the productive rate at about 90% or about 30% of the time. The authors assumed roughly uniform sequencing depth across donors for presence/absence analyses.

Worth noting for this clone: What it binds is not known.

The germline V and J ends were trimmed by 7 bases and 5 bases, with 8 bases remaining between them. The CDR3 extends over 11 amino acids. Germline lookup yields CDR1 SGHTA and CDR2 FQGNSA. With 60 Vbeta and 13 Jbeta primers, the PCR was carried out. Data came from immunoSEQ multiplex PCR; TCRdb stores just in-frame clones and leaves some out. The profile shows around 120,000 clones, 60% to 85% of them singletons. Despite likely unrecorded immune exposures, the donors were nominally healthy at the time of sampling. V and J are TRBV7-2 and TRBJ1-1; no definite D call. The TCR originated in a young woman in good health and CMV-seronegative. The sequenced material came from PBMCs. CDR3 sequence reads: CASTLKTEAFF. As DNA, the CDR3 is TGTGCCAGCACCCTAAAGACTGAAGCTTTCTTT.